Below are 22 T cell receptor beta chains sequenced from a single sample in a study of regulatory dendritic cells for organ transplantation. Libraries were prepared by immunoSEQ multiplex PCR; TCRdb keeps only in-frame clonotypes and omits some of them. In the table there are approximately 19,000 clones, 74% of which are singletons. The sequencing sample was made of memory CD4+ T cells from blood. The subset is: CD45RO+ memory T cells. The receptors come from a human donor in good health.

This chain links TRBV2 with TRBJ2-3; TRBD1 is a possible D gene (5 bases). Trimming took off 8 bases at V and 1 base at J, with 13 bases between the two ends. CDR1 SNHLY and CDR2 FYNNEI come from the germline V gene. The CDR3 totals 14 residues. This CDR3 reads CASAGLLGTDTQYF. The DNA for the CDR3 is TGTGCCAGCGCAGGGTTATTGGGCACAGATACGCAGTATTTT.

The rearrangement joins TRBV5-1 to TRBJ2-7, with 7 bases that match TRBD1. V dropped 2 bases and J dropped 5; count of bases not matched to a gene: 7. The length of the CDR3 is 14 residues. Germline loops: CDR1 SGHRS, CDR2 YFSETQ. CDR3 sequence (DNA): TGCGCCAGCAGCTTAGGACAGGCCAGGGACGAGCAGTACTTC. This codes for CASSLGQARDEQYF.

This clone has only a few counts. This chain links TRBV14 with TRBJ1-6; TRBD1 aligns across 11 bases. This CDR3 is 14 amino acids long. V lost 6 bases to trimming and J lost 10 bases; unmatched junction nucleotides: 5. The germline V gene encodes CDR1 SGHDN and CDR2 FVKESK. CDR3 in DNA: TGTGCCAGCAGTCCCGGGACAGGGGGATCACCCCTCCACTTT. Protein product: CASSPGTGGSPLHF.

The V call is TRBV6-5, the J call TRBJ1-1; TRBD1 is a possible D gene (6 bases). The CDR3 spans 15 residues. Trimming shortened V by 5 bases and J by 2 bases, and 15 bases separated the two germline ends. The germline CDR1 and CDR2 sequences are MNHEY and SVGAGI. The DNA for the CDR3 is TGTGCCAGCAGTAACCCTGCCAGGGGAAACACTGAAGCTTTCTTT. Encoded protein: CASSNPARGNTEAFF.

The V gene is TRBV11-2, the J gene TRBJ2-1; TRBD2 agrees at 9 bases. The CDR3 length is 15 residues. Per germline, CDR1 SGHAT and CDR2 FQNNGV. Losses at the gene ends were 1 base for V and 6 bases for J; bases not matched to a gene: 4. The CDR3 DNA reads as TGTGCCAGCAGCTTAGCTAGCGGGGCGACCAATGAGCAGTTCTTC. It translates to CASSLASGATNEQFF.

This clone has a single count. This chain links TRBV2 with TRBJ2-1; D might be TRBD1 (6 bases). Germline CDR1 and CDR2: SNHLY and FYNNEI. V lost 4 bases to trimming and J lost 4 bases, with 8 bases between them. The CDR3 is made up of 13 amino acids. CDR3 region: CASSGQVYNEQFF. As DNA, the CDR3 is TGTGCCAGCAGTGGACAGGTATACAATGAGCAGTTCTTC.

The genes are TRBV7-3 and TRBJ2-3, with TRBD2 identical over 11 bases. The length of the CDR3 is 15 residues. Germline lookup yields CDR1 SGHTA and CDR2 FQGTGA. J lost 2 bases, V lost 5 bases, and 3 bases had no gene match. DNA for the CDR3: TGTGCCAGCAGCCAGACTAGCGGGGTCACAGATACGCAGTATTTT. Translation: CASSQTSGVTDTQYF.

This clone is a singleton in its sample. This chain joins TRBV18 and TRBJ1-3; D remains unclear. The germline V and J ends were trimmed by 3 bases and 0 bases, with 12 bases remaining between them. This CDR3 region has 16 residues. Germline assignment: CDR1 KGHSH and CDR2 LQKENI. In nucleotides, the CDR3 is TGTGCCAGCTCACCCCTTAACCCCAGCTCTGGAAACACCATATATTTT. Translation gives CASSPLNPSSGNTIYF. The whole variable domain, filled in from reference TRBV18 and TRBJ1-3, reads NAGVMQNPRHLVRRRGQEARLRCSPMKGHSHVYWYRQLPEEGLKFMVYLQKENIIDESGMPKERFSAEFPKEGPSILRIQQVVRGDSAAYFCASSPLNPSSGNTIYFGEGSWLTVV.

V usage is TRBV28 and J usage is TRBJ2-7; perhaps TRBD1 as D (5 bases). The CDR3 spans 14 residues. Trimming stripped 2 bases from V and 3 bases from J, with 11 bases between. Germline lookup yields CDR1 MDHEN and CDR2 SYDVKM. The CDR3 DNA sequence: TGTGCCAGCAGTTTAGGTTTGGGGCTCTACGAGCAGTACTTC. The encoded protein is CASSLGLGLYEQYF.

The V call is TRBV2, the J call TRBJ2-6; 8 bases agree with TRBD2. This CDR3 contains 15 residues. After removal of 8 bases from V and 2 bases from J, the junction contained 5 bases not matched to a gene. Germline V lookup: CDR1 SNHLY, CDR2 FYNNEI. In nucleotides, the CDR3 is TGTGCCAGCTCTCGGGGGGGACCTGGGGCCAACGTCCTGACTTTC. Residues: CASSRGGPGANVLTF. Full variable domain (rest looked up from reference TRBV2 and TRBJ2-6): EPEVTQTPSHQVTQMGQEVILRCVPISNHLYFYWYRQILGQKVEFLVSFYNNEISEKSEIFDDQFSVERPDGSNFTLKIRSTKLEDSAMYFCASSRGGPGANVLTFGAGSRLTVL.

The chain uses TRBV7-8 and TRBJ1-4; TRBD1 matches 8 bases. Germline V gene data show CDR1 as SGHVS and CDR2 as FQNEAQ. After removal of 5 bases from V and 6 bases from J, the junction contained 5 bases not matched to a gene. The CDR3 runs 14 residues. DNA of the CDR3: TGTGCCAGCAGCCCCGGACAGGGTTATGAAAAACTGTTTTTT. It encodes CASSPGQGYEKLFF. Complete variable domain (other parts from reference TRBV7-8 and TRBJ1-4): GAGVSQSPRYKVAKRGQDVALRCDPISGHVSLFWYQQALGQGPEFLTYFQNEAQLDKSGLPSDRFFAERPEGSVSTLKIQRTQQEDSAVYLCASSPGQGYEKLFFGSGTQLSVL.

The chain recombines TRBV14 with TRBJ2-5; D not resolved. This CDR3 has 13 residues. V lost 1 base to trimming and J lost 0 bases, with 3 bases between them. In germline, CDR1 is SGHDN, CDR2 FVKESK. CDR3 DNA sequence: TGTGCCAGCAGCCAAGTCAACCAAGAGACCCAGTACTTC. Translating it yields CASSQVNQETQYF.

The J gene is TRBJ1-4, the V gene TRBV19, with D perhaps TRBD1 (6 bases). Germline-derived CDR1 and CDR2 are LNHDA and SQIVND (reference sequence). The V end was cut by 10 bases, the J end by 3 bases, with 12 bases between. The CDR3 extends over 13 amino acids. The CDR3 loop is CAKRDISNEKLFF. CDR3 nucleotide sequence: TGTGCCAAGAGGGACATCTCTAATGAAAAACTGTTTTTT.

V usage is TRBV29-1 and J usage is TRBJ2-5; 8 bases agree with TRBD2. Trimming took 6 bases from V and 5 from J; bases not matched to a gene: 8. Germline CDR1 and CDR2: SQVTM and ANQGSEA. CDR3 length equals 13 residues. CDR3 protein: CSVARGALETQYF. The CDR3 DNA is TGCAGCGTGGCGCGGGGGGCCTTGGAGACCCAGTACTTC.

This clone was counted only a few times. The DNA of the CDR3 is TGCGCCAGCAGCCCCCGGGACACTAGCAATCAGCCCCAGCATTTT. Encoded protein: CASSPRDTSNQPQHF. The J gene is TRBJ1-5, the V gene TRBV4-1; tentative D call: TRBD1 (6 bases). Trimming stripped 4 bases from V and 0 bases from J, with 10 bases between. The CDR3 covers 15 residues. CDR1 is MGHRA and CDR2 is YSYEKL in the germline V gene.

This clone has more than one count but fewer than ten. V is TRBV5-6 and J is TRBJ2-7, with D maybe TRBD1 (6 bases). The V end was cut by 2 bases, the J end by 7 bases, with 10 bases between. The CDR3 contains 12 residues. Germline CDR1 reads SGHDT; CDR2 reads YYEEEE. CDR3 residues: CASSLQGIEQYF. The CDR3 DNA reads TGTGCCAGCAGCTTACAGGGAATAGAGCAGTACTTC. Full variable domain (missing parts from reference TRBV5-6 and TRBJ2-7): DAGVTQSPTHLIKTRGQQVTLRCSPKSGHDTVSWYQQALGQGPQFIFQYYEEEERQRGNFPDRFSGHQFPNYSSELNVNALLLGDSALYLCASSLQGIEQYFGPGTRLTVT.

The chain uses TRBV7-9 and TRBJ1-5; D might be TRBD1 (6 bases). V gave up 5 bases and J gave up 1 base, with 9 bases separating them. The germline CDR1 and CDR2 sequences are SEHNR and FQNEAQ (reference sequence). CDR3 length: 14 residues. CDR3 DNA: TGTGCCAGCAGCAGACAGGAAAGCAATCAGCCCCAGCATTTT. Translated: CASSRQESNQPQHF.

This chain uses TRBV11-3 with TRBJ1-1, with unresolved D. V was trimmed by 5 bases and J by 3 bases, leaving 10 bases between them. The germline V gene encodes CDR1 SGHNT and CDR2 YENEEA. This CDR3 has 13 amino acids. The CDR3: CASSPNMDTEAFF. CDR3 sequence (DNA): TGTGCCAGCAGCCCGAACATGGACACTGAAGCTTTCTTT.

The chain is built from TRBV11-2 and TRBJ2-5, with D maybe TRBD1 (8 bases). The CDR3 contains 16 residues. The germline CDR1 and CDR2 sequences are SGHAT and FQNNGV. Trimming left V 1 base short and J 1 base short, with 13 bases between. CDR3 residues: CASSLGGGQVQETQYF. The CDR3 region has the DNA TGTGCCAGCAGCTTAGGCGGGGGACAGGTCCAAGAGACCCAGTACTTC.

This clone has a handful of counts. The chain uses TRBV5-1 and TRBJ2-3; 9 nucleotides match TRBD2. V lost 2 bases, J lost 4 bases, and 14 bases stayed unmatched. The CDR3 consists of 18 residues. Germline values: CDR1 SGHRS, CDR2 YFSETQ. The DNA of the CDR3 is TGCGCCAGCAGCTTAGAAGGCGGGGGGGCCGTCAGGGCAGATACGCAGTATTTT. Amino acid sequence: CASSLEGGGAVRADTQYF.

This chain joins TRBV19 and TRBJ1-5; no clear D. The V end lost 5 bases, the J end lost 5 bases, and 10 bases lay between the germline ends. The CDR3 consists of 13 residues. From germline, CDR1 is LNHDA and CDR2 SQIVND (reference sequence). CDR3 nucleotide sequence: TGTGCCAGTAGTGCCCAGGTATATCAGCCCCAGCATTTT. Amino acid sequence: CASSAQVYQPQHF.

The CDR3 here is CASSLSLYEQYF. The DNA for the CDR3 is TGTGCCAGCAGCCTGAGCCTCTACGAGCAGTACTTC. This chain connects TRBV7-2 to TRBJ2-7; D not resolved. The V gene's germline CDR1 is SGHTA and CDR2 FQGNSA. The ends were cut back, 5 bases at V and 3 bases at J, with 8 bases in the middle. This CDR3 has 12 amino acids.